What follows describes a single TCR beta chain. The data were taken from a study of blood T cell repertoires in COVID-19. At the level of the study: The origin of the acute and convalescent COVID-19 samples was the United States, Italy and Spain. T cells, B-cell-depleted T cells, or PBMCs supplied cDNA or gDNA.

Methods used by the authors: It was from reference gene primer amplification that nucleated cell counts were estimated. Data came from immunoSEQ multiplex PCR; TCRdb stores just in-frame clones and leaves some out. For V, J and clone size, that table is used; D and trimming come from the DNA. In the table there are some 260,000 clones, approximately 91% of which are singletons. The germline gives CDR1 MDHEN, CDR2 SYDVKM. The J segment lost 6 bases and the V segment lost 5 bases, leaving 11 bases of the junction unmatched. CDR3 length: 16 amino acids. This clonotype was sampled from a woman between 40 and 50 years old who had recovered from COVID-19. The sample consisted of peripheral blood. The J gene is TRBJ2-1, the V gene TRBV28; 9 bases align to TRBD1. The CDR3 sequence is CASSKFRDRAGNEQFF. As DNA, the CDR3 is TGTGCCAGCAGTAAGTTCCGGGACAGGGCTGGCAATGAGCAGTTCTTC.